These T cell receptor beta chains were read from a single sample in a study of blood T cell repertoires in COVID-19. Some clones are missing from TCRdb's copy, which holds only in-frame ones; the method was immunoSEQ multiplex PCR. The table includes some 240,000 clones, 65% to 85% detected once. What was sequenced was PBMCs or T cells enriched from blood (not recorded which). The receptors were sampled from a man aged 45-65 years who had recovered from COVID-19. The CDR3 runs from the conserved cysteine through the conserved F or W. D genes are given only for firm matches. Rows give clone size only sometimes, using once, few, many, or a class for an expanded clone.

V	length	size	D	J	DNA	CDR3
TRBV5-1	15	.	TRBD1	TRBJ2-2	TGCGCCAGCGCCACCCTCCAAGGGGGCGCCGGGGAGCTGTTTTTT	CASATLQGGAGELFF
TRBV4-1	16	.	.	TRBJ1-5	TGCGCCAGCAGCCAAGACCCGACAGGAAACAATCAGCCCCAGCATTTT	CASSQDPTGNNQPQHF
TRBV6-1	17	.	TRBD1	TRBJ2-1	TGTGCCAGCAGTGTCGCCCTGGCGGACAGGGGGTTTTATGAGCAGTTCTTC	CASSVALADRGFYEQFF
TRBV5-1	14	.	TRBD2	TRBJ2-7	TGCGCCAGCACCCCAGCGGGAGAAGTCTACGAGCAGTACTTC	CASTPAGEVYEQYF
TRBV2	13	few	.	TRBJ2-7	TGTGCCAGCAGTGCGGGACACCTCTACGAGCAGTACTTC	CASSAGHLYEQYF
TRBV10-3	13	.	.	TRBJ1-2	TGTGCCATCAACGGCGGAGAGAACTATGGCTACACCTTC	CAINGGENYGYTF
TRBV5-1	18	.	.	TRBJ1-2	TGCGCCAGCAGCTTTGGGGGCTCGGGGGGCTCGTTCGGCTATGGCTACACCTTC	CASSFGGSGGSFGYGYTF
TRBV19	16	.	TRBD2	TRBJ2-3	TGTGCCAGTAAACTAGCGGGGGGCTCTAGCACAGATACGCAGTATTTT	CASKLAGGSSTDTQYF
TRBV30	15	.	TRBD1	TRBJ1-4	TGTGCCTGGAGTGTAGGACAGGGGAATAATGAAAAACTGTTTTTT	CAWSVGQGNNEKLFF
TRBV28	15	.	.	TRBJ1-2	TGTGCCAGCAGTATACGACAGGCCACAAGACTTGGCTACACCTTC	CASSIRQATRLGYTF
TRBV9	15	.	TRBD1	TRBJ2-3	TGTGCCAGCAGCGCTCGACAGGGTGGCTCAGATACGCAGTATTTT	CASSARQGGSDTQYF
TRBV7-2	15	.	.	TRBJ2-7	TGTGCCAGCAGCTTGATCCAGGGAACCCCCGCCGAGCAGTACTTC	CASSLIQGTPAEQYF
TRBV6-2/TRBV6-3	13	.	TRBD1	TRBJ2-7	TGTGCCAGCAGTTACCGACAGGGCTACGAGCAGTACTTC	CASSYRQGYEQYF
TRBV9	17	few	.	TRBJ2-1	TGTGCCAGCAGCGTAGATTGGCGGGGAAGCTCCTACAATGAGCAGTTCTTC	CASSVDWRGSSYNEQFF
TRBV27	12	.	.	TRBJ2-3	TGTGCCAGCAGTCCCGTTCCTGATACGCAGTATTTT	CASSPVPDTQYF
TRBV6-5	15	.	.	TRBJ2-5	TGTGCCAGCAGTTACCCGGGTGGGGGCGAAGAGACCCAGTACTTC	CASSYPGGGEETQYF
TRBV2	11	.	.	TRBJ2-7	TGTGCCAGCAGTGAGGCTCGCGAGCAGTACTTC	CASSEAREQYF
TRBV4-3	14	.	.	TRBJ2-6	TGCGCCAGCAGCGCCCGGACAGGGGCCAACGTCCTGACTTTC	CASSARTGANVLTF
TRBV7-2	15	few	TRBD1	TRBJ2-7	TGTGCCAGCAGCTTAACAACAGGGGGCGCGGGGGAGCAGTACTTC	CASSLTTGGAGEQYF
TRBV19	15	once	.	TRBJ1-1	TGTGCCAGTAGTATTGCCGGGGTTGAGAACACTGAAGCTTTCTTT	CASSIAGVENTEAFF
TRBV2	11	.	.	TRBJ2-5	TGTGCCAGCAGGTTAGAAGAGACCCAGTACTTC	CASRLEETQYF
TRBV7-2	15	.	.	TRBJ1-3	TGTGCCAGCAGCTTAGAGAGGAAATCTGGAAACACCATATATTTT	CASSLERKSGNTIYF
TRBV6-1	13	.	.	TRBJ1-2	TGTGCCAGCAGTGAAACAGGGTCTCAAGGCTACACCTTC	CASSETGSQGYTF
TRBV25-1	12	few	.	TRBJ2-2	TGTGCCAGCAGTGAAGGGAGCGGGGAGCTGTTTTTT	CASSEGSGELFF
TRBV18	15	.	TRBD1	TRBJ2-1	TGTGCCAGCTCCCGTACCCGGACAGGGGACAATGAGCAGTTCTTC	CASSRTRTGDNEQFF
TRBV19	15	few	TRBD1	TRBJ1-6	TGTGCCAGTAGGGGACAGGGGAATCGGAATTCACCCCTCCACTTT	CASRGQGNRNSPLHF
TRBV7-6	14	.	.	TRBJ2-7	TGTGCCAGCAGCTTAGCCGGACAGACCTACGAGCAGTACTTC	CASSLAGQTYEQYF
TRBV13	13	.	.	TRBJ1-1	TGTGCCAGTCGAAACAGGAACGCGGCTGAAGCTTTCTTT	CASRNRNAAEAFF
TRBV9	15	.	TRBD1	TRBJ1-6	TGTGCCAGCAGCACCCGGACAGGAGCTAATTCACCCCTCCACTTT	CASSTRTGANSPLHF
TRBV10-2	18	.	TRBD2	TRBJ2-1	TGCGCCGACAGGTTCCTCCCCCCGCCTAGCGGGATTTGTAATGAGCAGTTCTTC	CADRFLPPPSGICNEQFF
TRBV19	12	.	.	TRBJ1-5	TGTGCCAGTACGAGTTTCAATCAGCCCCAGCATTTT	CASTSFNQPQHF
TRBV7-2	15	.	TRBD2	TRBJ2-4	TGTGCCAGCAGCTTAGGGGTTAGCGGGGGTGGCATTCAGTACTTC	CASSLGVSGGGIQYF
TRBV14	13	.	.	TRBJ2-7	TGTGCCAGCAGCCAAGGGAGGGGGCTCGAGCAGTACTTC	CASSQGRGLEQYF
TRBV3-1/TRBV3-2	17	.	.	TRBJ2-1	TGTGCCAGCAGCCAAGGCGGGCCGTGGCGTTCCTACAATGAGCAGTTCTTC	CASSQGGPWRSYNEQFF
TRBV27	15	.	.	TRBJ1-4	TGTGCCAGCAGTTTATCAGGGGGTAGGGCGGGAAAACTGTTTTTT	CASSLSGGRAGKLFF
TRBV5-5	13	few	.	TRBJ1-2	TGTGCCAGCAGCTCCTCGGAGGCCTATGGCTACACCTTC	CASSSSEAYGYTF
TRBV4-2	16	few	.	TRBJ1-2	TGTGCCAGCAGCCAAGAAAGCCGGGACTTGCAGTATGGCTACACCTTC	CASSQESRDLQYGYTF
TRBV6-4	16	once	TRBD2	TRBJ2-5	TGTGCCAGCAGCCTGGGAGCGGGAGGATCCCAAGAGACCCAGTACTTC	CASSLGAGGSQETQYF
TRBV23-1	13	.	TRBD2	TRBJ2-4	TGCGCCAGCGACAGGCGGGGGGAGAGCATTCAGTACTTC	CASDRRGESIQYF
TRBV7-9	14	.	.	TRBJ2-3	TGTGCCAGCAGCCCCGGGCTGCGGGGAGATACGCAGTATTTT	CASSPGLRGDTQYF
TRBV10-3	13	once	TRBD1	TRBJ2-5	TGTGCCATCAGTCGGGACAGGCAAGAGACCCAGTACTTC	CAISRDRQETQYF
TRBV9	16	.	TRBD2	TRBJ2-3	TGTGCCAGCAGCGTAATGGGAGCGGGGCATCCAGATACGCAGTATTTT	CASSVMGAGHPDTQYF
TRBV9	15	.	.	TRBJ1-4	TGTGCCAGCAGCGTAGACCAGGGGCGGGATGAAAAACTGTTTTTT	CASSVDQGRDEKLFF
TRBV7-2	16	.	TRBD2	TRBJ2-7	TGTGCCAGCAGCTACAGGACTAGCGGACCCGCCTACGAGCAGTACTTC	CASSYRTSGPAYEQYF
TRBV5-6	12	.	.	TRBJ1-6	TGTGCCAGCAGCACAGCAGGAATATCCCTCCACTTT	CASSTAGISLHF
TRBV27	15	.	TRBD2	TRBJ2-3	TGTGCCAGCAGTTTAGGACTAGCGAGAGGGGATACGCAGTATTTT	CASSLGLARGDTQYF
TRBV9	14	.	.	TRBJ1-4	TGTGCCAGCAGCGCCCTAGGTGGGAATGAAAAACTGTTTTTT	CASSALGGNEKLFF
TRBV7-3	17	.	.	TRBJ2-5	TGTGCCAGCAGCTTAGGTGGAGGGGGCTCAGGACGAGAGACCCAGTACTTC	CASSLGGGGSGRETQYF
TRBV9	14	.	.	TRBJ2-7	TGTGCCAGCAGCCCCCGGGGAACTAGTCCCGAGCAGTACTTC	CASSPRGTSPEQYF
TRBV5-1	12	.	.	TRBJ2-3	TGCGCCAGCAGCTTCTCCTTTAATACGCAGTATTTT	CASSFSFNTQYF
TRBV3-1/TRBV3-2	17	.	.	TRBJ1-2	TGTGCCAGCAGCCAATATCCCCCCATGAGGGTCTTAGGGGGCTACACCTTC	CASSQYPPMRVLGGYTF
TRBV2	17	.	.	TRBJ2-2	TGTGCCAGCATCGGGGGGCGACAGGGGCCCTGGGGCGGGGAGCTGTTTTTT	CASIGGRQGPWGGELFF
TRBV4-2	15	.	TRBD2	TRBJ2-2	TGTGCCAGCAAAGGGAGGGCGCAGCTAGCCGGGGAGCTGTTTTTT	CASKGRAQLAGELFF